This TCR beta chain originates from a study of cytomegalovirus exposure and HLA in healthy donors. TCRdb keeps only in-frame clones here, not all; method: immunoSEQ multiplex PCR. This sample carries 130,000 to 150,000 clones, approximately 87% of them seen once, and the ten largest clones take nearly 3%. Looked up from germline, CDR1 is SGHRS and CDR2 is YFSETQ. V trimming: 0 bases; J trimming: 9 bases; junction bases outside the gene matches: 4. The CDR3 is made up of 15 amino acids. Material: PBMCs. The receptor's source is a man younger than 30 in good health and CMV-seronegative. V usage is TRBV5-1 and J usage is TRBJ1-6; the match to TRBD1 covers 9 bases. The CDR3 nucleotides are TGCGCCAGCAGCTTGGGGACAGGGGACGGTTCACCCCTCCACTTT. As protein: CASSLGTGDGSPLHF.